What follows are 24 T cell receptor gamma chains derived from one specimen sequenced in a study of γδ T cells in repeated Plasmodium falciparum infection (dated by TCRdb to the early 2020s). Library preparation employed multiplex PCR. Sequencing took place on an Illumina MiSeq. After TCRdb called clones again from the public reads with CATT, rows with identical DNA were merged. The sample yields around 24,000 gamma-chain clones; about 3% were counted once. Together, the top ten hold approximately 33% of the sample. For bulk TCR repertoire analysis, Vgamma9/Vdelta2+ and Vdelta2-negative gammadelta T cell populations were flow-sorted out of peripheral blood mononuclear cells. The specimen was gamma-delta T cells from blood. Receptors originate from a pool of human donors (malaria-infected and uninfected, not separated).

The gene calls are TRGV9 and TRGJP. TCRdb offers no J gene call, so here the DNA was matched to germline to obtain one. CDR1 and CDR2 from the germline V gene are GITISATS and ISYDGTV (reference sequence). V shed 4 bases and J 1 base; nucleotides not matched to a gene: 25. This CDR3 contains 24 residues. CDR3 nucleotide sequence: TGTGCCTTGTGGGATGTAGCTCGCAAGCTTTCAAGGGACGGGCAAGAGTTGGGCAAAAAAATCAAGGTATTT. Translation: CALWDVARKLSRDGQELGKKIKVF.

In its sample, this clone was seen many times. The gene calls are TRGV3 and TRGJ1 or TRGJ2. There are 17 residues in the CDR3. Per germline, CDR1 VTNTFY and CDR2 YDVSTARD (reference sequence). J lost 3 bases, V lost 0 bases, and 14 bases had no gene match. The CDR3 nucleotides read TGTGCCACCTGGGACAGGCCCAAACTGACCTTTTATTATAAGAAACTCTTT. It yields the protein CATWDRPKLTFYYKKLF.

This clone appeared a few times. The protein TCRdb lists belongs to a much larger clone and differs from this DNA's translation at residue 9, which points to a read error; the protein shown is made from the DNA. CDR3 DNA sequence: TGTGCCACCTGGGACGGGCCGTGGCATTATAAGAAACTCTTT. Residues: CATWDGPWHYKKLF. This sequence joins TRGV2 and TRGJ1 or TRGJ2. The J gene was not available in TCRdb and was assigned here by matching the DNA to germline segments. The CDR3 has 14 amino acids. Germline values: CDR1 EGSNGY, CDR2 YDSYNSKV. Trimming at V came to 0 bases and at J to 5 bases, leaving 7 bases not matched to a gene.

This clone is deemed medium-sized (0.01 to 0.1%). This specimen includes other DNA sequences encoding the same CDR3. This sequence joins TRGV9 and TRGJ1 or TRGJ2. The ends lost 2 bases at V and 4 bases at J; junction bases unmatched: 2. Germline assignment: CDR1 GITISATS and CDR2 ISYDGTV (reference sequence). The CDR3 is 12 amino acids. Here the CDR3 DNA reads TGTGCCTTGTGGGAGGGGTATTATAAGAAACTCTTT. Translated: CALWEGYYKKLF.

This clone was counted at least ten times. A much bigger clone sits one base away, suggesting this may be a read error. Additional DNA sequences in this sample encode the identical CDR3. The CDR3 DNA reads as TGTGCCACCTGGGATAGCCCAAATTACAAGAAACTCTTT. Its protein product is CATWDSPNYKKLF. The rearrangement links TRGV8 to TRGJ1 or TRGJ2. The CDR3 covers 13 residues. Germline V gene data show CDR1 as VENAVY and CDR2 as YDSYNSRV.

This clone has only a few counts. The TCRdb record carries a much larger clone's protein, which differs from this DNA's translation at residue 5; a read error is the likely cause, and the protein listed here is the DNA translation. The J gene is TRGJ1 or TRGJ2, the V gene TRGV9. TCRdb does not report a J gene; here it was assigned by matching the DNA to germline references. The CDR3 is 13 residues long. The germline V gene encodes CDR1 GITISATS and CDR2 ISYDGTV (reference sequence). CDR3 sequence reads: CALWKVQESKKLF. CDR3 in DNA: TGTGCCTTGTGGAAGGTGCAAGAATCTAAGAAACTCTTT.

Notes on this clone: TCRdb's protein for this DNA is that of a much larger clone and differs from the translation at residue 6, likely a read error; the protein shown is the DNA translation. This chain joins TRGV9 and TRGJ1 or TRGJ2. Since TCRdb gives no J gene, matching the DNA to germline was used here to assign it. The V gene end was trimmed by 5 bases and the J gene end by 10 bases; junction bases not matched to a gene: 8. Looked up from germline, CDR1 is GITISATS and CDR2 is ISYDGTV (reference sequence). The CDR3 length is 11 residues. The CDR3 spells CALWGAMKKLF. The CDR3 nucleotides are TGTGCCTTGTGGGGAGCAATGAAGAAACTCTTT.

As concerns this clone: A far larger clone is only one base removed, so a read error is likely. Other DNA variants within this sample encode the same CDR3. The CDR3 sequence: CATWDSDKKLF. The CDR3 DNA follows: TGTGCCACTTGGGATAGTGATAAGAAACTCTTT. V gene TRGV8 combines with J gene TRGJ1 or TRGJ2. TCRdb supplies no J gene; here it was assigned by aligning the nucleotide sequence to germline. The CDR3 sequence is 11 residues long. Germline V gene data show CDR1 as VENAVY and CDR2 as YDSYNSRV.

The table lists this clone with many counts. TCRdb's protein for this DNA is that of a much larger clone and differs from the translation at residue 9, likely a read error; the protein shown is the DNA translation. V gene TRGV9 combines with J gene TRGJP2. TCRdb supplies no J gene; here it was assigned by aligning the nucleotide sequence to germline. The CDR3 has 17 amino acids. Looked up from germline, CDR1 is GITISATS and CDR2 is ISYDGTV (reference sequence). The V and J ends lost 3 bases and 8 bases, in that order; junction bases with no gene match: 18. CDR3 amino acids: CALWEKWNRAGDWIKTF. CDR3 nucleotide sequence: TGTGCCTTGTGGGAGAAATGGAATAGGGCCGGAGATTGGATCAAGACGTTT.

The table lists this clone with a few counts. TCRdb has a much larger clone's protein, which differs at residue 6 from the translation of this DNA, likely because of a read error; what is shown is the protein translated from the DNA. The chain uses TRGV4 and TRGJ1 or TRGJ2. In germline, CDR1 is EGSTGY, CDR2 YDSYTSSV. This CDR3 contains 15 residues. Trimming removed 2 bases from V and 6 bases from J; junction bases left unmatched: 13. The CDR3 sequence is CATWDVRLISYKKLF. CDR3 DNA: TGTGCCACCTGGGATGTGCGGCTTATTTCTTATAAGAAACTCTTT.

This clone occurred many times. The protein held in TCRdb is that of a much larger clone and does not match this DNA's translation at residue 12, likely because of a read error; the protein shown is translated from the DNA. The V gene is TRGV9, the J gene TRGJ1 or TRGJ2. Germline assignment: CDR1 GITISATS and CDR2 ISYDGTV (reference sequence). CDR3 length: 15 residues. The CDR3 region is CALWEAYRNYYRKLF. The CDR3 nucleotides are TGTGCCTTGTGGGAGGCGTACCGAAATTATTATAGGAAACTCTTT.

The sample holds a few counts of this clone. The protein recorded in TCRdb matches a much larger clone and deviates from this DNA's translation at residue 7, suggesting a read error; the protein here is obtained by translating the DNA. V usage is TRGV9 and J usage is TRGJ1 or TRGJ2. Since TCRdb gives no J gene, matching the DNA to germline was used here to assign it. The CDR3 loop spans 14 amino acids. Germline CDR1 GITISATS, CDR2 ISYDGTV (reference sequence). Trimming took 0 bases from V and 3 from J; bases not matched to a gene: 5. The CDR3 region is CALWEVYPYYKKLF. In DNA form, the CDR3 reads TGTGCCTTGTGGGAGGTGTATCCTTATTATAAGAAACTCTTT.

In regard to this clone: A read error likely explains this, since a far larger clone differs by one base. The V gene is TRGV9, the J gene TRGJ1 or TRGJ2. In the absence of a J gene in TCRdb, the DNA was matched to germline to assign it here. Germline V gene lookup returns CDR1 GITISATS and CDR2 ISYDGTV (reference sequence). The CDR3 runs 15 residues. CDR3 loop: CALWEAPLNYYKKLF. The CDR3 nucleotides read TGCGCCTTGTGGGAGGCCCCCCTGAATTATTATAAGAAACTCTTT.

On this clone: The protein that TCRdb holds for this DNA derives from a much larger clone and differs from the translated DNA at residue 8, which likely indicates a read error; the protein shown here is translated from the DNA. This rearrangement joins TRGV9 to TRGJ1 or TRGJ2. The J gene is not listed in TCRdb, so it was assigned here from a DNA match to germline. Germline lookup yields CDR1 GITISATS and CDR2 ISYDGTV (reference sequence). V shed 1 base and J 11 bases; nucleotides not matched to a gene: 5. The CDR3 totals 11 residues. CDR3 amino acids: CALWEVREKLF. The CDR3 bases are TGTGCCTTGTGGGAGGTACGGGAGAAACTCTTT.

This clone has more than one count but fewer than ten. TCRdb's entry gives the protein of a much larger clone, which mismatches this DNA's translation at residue 5, likely from a read error; the protein reported here is translated from the DNA. V and J are TRGV4 and TRGJ1 or TRGJ2. TCRdb leaves out the J gene; it was filled in here by matching the DNA to germline. This CDR3 spans 13 amino acids. The ends lost 5 bases at V and 2 bases at J; junction bases unmatched: 6. Germline V gene data show CDR1 as EGSTGY and CDR2 as YDSYTSSV. The CDR3 sequence is CATWGRDYYKKLF. CDR3 bases: TGTGCCACCTGGGGTAGGGATTATTATAAGAAACTCTTT.

Details on this clone: A far larger clone is only one base removed, so a read error is likely. In the same sample, other DNA sequences code for this CDR3. CDR3 DNA: TGTGCCACCTGGGACGGACGCCTTGGTTACAAGAAACTCTTT. This codes for CATWDGRLGYKKLF. The rearrangement uses TRGV2 and TRGJ1 or TRGJ2. TCRdb supplies no J gene; here it was assigned by aligning the nucleotide sequence to germline. CDR1 is EGSNGY and CDR2 is YDSYNSKV in the germline V gene. V shed 1 base and J 10 bases; nucleotides not matched to a gene: 13. There are 14 residues in the CDR3.

Turning to this clone: The protein recorded in TCRdb matches a much larger clone and deviates from this DNA's translation at residue 4, suggesting a read error; the protein here is obtained by translating the DNA. The chain uses TRGV4 and TRGJ1 or TRGJ2. The J gene, left out of TCRdb, was set here by checking the DNA against germline. V was pared by 8 bases and J by 2 bases, with 9 bases of the junction left unmatched. CDR3 length equals 13 residues. Germline V gene data show CDR1 as EGSTGY and CDR2 as YDSYTSSV. The chain's CDR3 is CATLVLYYYKKLF. Written as DNA, the CDR3 is TGTGCCACCTTGGTACTATATTATTATAAGAAACTCTTT.

This clone was recorded many times. This DNA's translation and the protein TCRdb lists, from a much larger clone, do not match at residue 5, likely due to a read error; the protein shown is translated from the DNA. The chain links TRGV9 to TRGJ1 or TRGJ2. The J gene, absent from TCRdb, was called here by matching the DNA to germline. This CDR3 contains 12 residues. Trimming removed 5 bases from V and 11 bases from J; junction bases left unmatched: 12. Germline CDR1 GITISATS, CDR2 ISYDGTV (reference sequence). CDR3 bases: TGTGCCTTGTGGGGGGGGAGTGATGAGAAACTCTTT. It yields the protein CALWGGSDEKLF.

The table lists this clone with a few counts. This likely reflects a read error, since a far larger clone is one base away. Other DNA sequences in this sample translate to the same CDR3. V and J are TRGV5 and TRGJP2. Here the J gene came from matching the DNA to germline, since TCRdb omits it. The V gene's germline CDR1 is VINAFY and CDR2 YDVSNSKD. The CDR3 has 17 residues. CDR3 nucleotides: TGCGCCACCTGGGACTGGGAGGTTATGGGTAGTGATTGGATCAAGACGTTT. This codes for CATWDWEVMGSDWIKTF.

There are a few counts of this clone. The protein TCRdb lists belongs to a much larger clone and differs from this DNA's translation at residue 5, which points to a read error; the protein shown is made from the DNA. The chain uses TRGV9 and TRGJ1 or TRGJ2. Here the J gene was assigned by germline matching of the DNA, as TCRdb has none. CDR1 and CDR2 (germline): GITISATS, ISYDGTV (reference sequence). The trim removed 5 bases at V and 10 bases at J, leaving 8 bases unmatched. The CDR3 runs to 11 residues. The CDR3 is CALWGGSKKLF. CDR3 nucleotides: TGTGCCTTGTGGGGGGGCTCCAAGAAACTCTTT.

The chain recombines TRGV9 with TRGJ1 or TRGJ2. Here the J gene was assigned by germline matching of the DNA, as TCRdb has none. CDR3 length: 15 amino acids. V lost 0 bases to trimming and J lost 10 bases; unmatched junction nucleotides: 15. Germline values: CDR1 GITISATS, CDR2 ISYDGTV (reference sequence). Written as DNA, the CDR3 is TGTGCCTTGTGGGAGGTGGGACCGATACGCAGAAAGAAACTCTTT. It codes for CALWEVGPIRRKKLF.

The table lists this clone with many counts. This sequence joins TRGV2 and TRGJ1 or TRGJ2. The J segment lost 8 bases and the V segment lost 2 bases, leaving 9 bases of the junction unmatched. Germline V lookup: CDR1 EGSNGY, CDR2 YDSYNSKV. CDR3 length equals 13 residues. CDR3 in amino acids: CATWDAARNKKLF. CDR3 sequence (DNA): TGTGCCACCTGGGACGCCGCAAGGAATAAGAAACTCTTT.

At least ten counts were recorded for this clone. J is TRGJP2 and V is TRGV9. The CDR3 length is 18 residues. CDR1 and CDR2 (germline): GITISATS, ISYDGTV (reference sequence). J lost 4 bases, V lost 0 bases, and 14 bases had no gene match. CDR3 amino acids: CALWEVRRVINSDWIKTF. The CDR3 DNA sequence: TGTGCCTTGTGGGAGGTGCGTCGGGTAATTAATAGTGATTGGATCAAGACGTTT.

This clone showed up many times. This sequence joins TRGV9 and TRGJ1 or TRGJ2. TCRdb supplies no J gene; here it was assigned by aligning the nucleotide sequence to germline. Germline CDR1 GITISATS, CDR2 ISYDGTV (reference sequence). The CDR3 length is 16 residues. The V segment lost 3 bases and the J segment 5 bases; nucleotides outside the gene matches: 16. The CDR3 nucleotides are TGTGCCTTGTGGGAGTTTCCGCAGGGGAGCAATTATAAGAAACTCTTT. Translated: CALWEFPQGSNYKKLF.